These T cell receptor beta chains were read from a single sample in a study of CD8 T cells in Susac syndrome. TCRdb re-derived calls from the immunoSEQ multiplex PCR reads in MiXCR, one entry per CDR3 protein. The sample holds 71,000 or so distinct CDR3 sequences; 93% are singletons and the top ten take roughly 0.15%. The material sequenced was CD4+ T cells from PBMCs. The receptors derive from a human donor with Susac syndrome. CDR3s leave out the opening cysteine and the closing phenylalanine or tryptophan.

V gene,CDR3 length,CDR3 protein
TRBV18,14,ASSPRGQSTTDTQY
TRBV19,14,ATGGQGISGANVLT
TRBV7-3,12,ASSLGGNSYEQY
TRBV5-1,13,ASSSGLEGNQPQH
TRBV18,12,ASSPEYGTGELF
TRBV28,11,ASCRWGVEPLH
TRBV28,11,ASRDTLSYEQY
TRBV7-2,14,ASSLAGQGANYGYT
TRBV7-8,13,ASSLDRSYSYEQY
TRBV7-9,12,ASSLNMAGVEQY
TRBV11-2,10,ASSRGSRTQY
TRBV12-3/TRBV12-4,12,ASRNGRGQETQY
TRBV28,12,ASSPYSNTGELF
TRBV6-6,12,ASSRQGGGEKLF
TRBV11-1,14,ASSPGARSGANVLT
TRBV5-1,11,ASSLAGKYEQY
TRBV6-5,9,ASKSAGEAF
TRBV18,12,ASSPTASTDTQY
TRBV3-1,11,ASSQEYQETQY
TRBV14,10,ASSQVRQWAF
TRBV20-1,12,SARDLQGNTEAF
TRBV29-1,10,SVGGSNEKLF
TRBV6-2/TRBV6-3,13,ASSPPGQGNQPQH
TRBV3-1,11,ASSSGVEVTQY
TRBV5-1,14,ASITFPGQPNTEAF
TRBV6-5,11,ASSYRDTKRQY